The T cell receptor beta chain described here comes from a study of regulatory T cells in long-lasting Graves disease. Many counts were recorded for this clonotype. What it binds is unknown. Arm-PCR of CDR3 regions and iRepertoire HTBI primers were used to build TCR beta libraries. Each CDR3 protein is one row after TCRdb ran MiXCR on the multiplex PCR reads. The sample carries approximately 390,000 distinct CDR3 sequences, about 17% recorded once. This sample's time point: newly diagnosed GD, antithyroid drugs for less than 3 months. TCR sequences were obtained from RNA taken from PBMCs. Patients with Graves' disease were diagnosed by American Thyroid Association guidelines. EDTA tubes received approximately 9 milliliters of drawn peripheral blood. Points from the study as a whole: Persistent cases of Graves' showed reduced TCR diversity relative to newly diagnosed patients.

CDR1 and CDR2 from the germline V gene are GTSNPN and SVGIG (reference sequence). This CDR3 has 14 residues. V lost 2 bases to trimming and J lost 5 bases; unmatched junction nucleotides: 7. These same records also appear under a second study, on T cells in Graves' hyperthyroidism and ophthalmopathy. Turning to that study: These patients, aged 18 to 65, had recently diagnosed hyperthyroidism lasting under 2 months.

This chain uses TRBV30 with TRBJ2-7; TRBD2 agrees at 9 bases. The receptor comes from a woman between 18 and 29 years old with Graves disease. The sample was peripheral blood mononuclear cells (PBMCs), taken at new diagnosis, from a patient treated with antithyroid drugs. CDR3 coding DNA: TGTGCCTGGAGTTCTGGAGCGGGAGGTAACGAGCAGTACTTC. This codes for CAWSSGAGGNEQYF. Filled out from reference TRBV30 and TRBJ2-7, the complete variable domain reads SQTIHQWPATLVQPVGSPLSLECTVEGTSNPNLYWYRQAAGRGLQLLFYSVGIGQISSEVPQNLSASRPQDRQFILSSKKLLLSDSGFYLCAWSSGAGGNEQYFGPGTRLTVT.